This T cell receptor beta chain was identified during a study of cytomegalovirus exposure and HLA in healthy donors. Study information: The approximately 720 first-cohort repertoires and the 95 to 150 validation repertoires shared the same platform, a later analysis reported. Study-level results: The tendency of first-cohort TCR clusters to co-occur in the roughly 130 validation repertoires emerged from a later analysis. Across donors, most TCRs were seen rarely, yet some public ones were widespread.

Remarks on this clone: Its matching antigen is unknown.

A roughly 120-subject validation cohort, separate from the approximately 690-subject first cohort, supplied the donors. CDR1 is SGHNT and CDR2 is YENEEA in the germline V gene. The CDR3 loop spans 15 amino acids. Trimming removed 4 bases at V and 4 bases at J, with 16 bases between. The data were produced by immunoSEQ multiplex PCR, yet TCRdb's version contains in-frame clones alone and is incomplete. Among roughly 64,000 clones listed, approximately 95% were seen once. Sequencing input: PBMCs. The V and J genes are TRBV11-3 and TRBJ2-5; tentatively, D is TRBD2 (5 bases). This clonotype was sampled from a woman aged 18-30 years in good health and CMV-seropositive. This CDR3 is CASSSEGSEGETQYF. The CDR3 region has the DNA TGTGCCAGCAGCTCGGAAGGGAGTGAAGGAGAGACCCAGTACTTC. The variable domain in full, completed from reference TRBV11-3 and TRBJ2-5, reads EAGVVQSPRYKIIEKKQPVAFWCNPISGHNTLYWYLQNLGQGPELLIRYENEEAVDDSQLPKDRFSAERLKGVDSTLKIQPAELGDSAVYLCASSSEGSEGETQYFGPGTRLLVL.